These 27 T cell receptor beta chains came from one sample sequenced in a study of T-cell reconstitution after alpha-beta-depleted transplantation in children. Unique molecular identifiers were used to barcode this TCRbeta library. TCRdb passed the PCR reads through MiXCR, listing each CDR3 protein once. The table records about 91,000 distinct CDR3 sequences, 6.5% to 8.5% of them present only once. The sequences come from PBMCs from the stem cell graft donor, collected from the stem cell graft. These receptors were obtained from a human donor who donated a stem cell graft to a child with congenital amegakaryocytic thrombocytopenia.

This clonotype has more than one count but fewer than ten. J is TRBJ1-5 and V is TRBV3-1; possibly TRBD1 for D (5 bases). The V gene lost 0 bases and the J gene lost 11 bases, with 11 bases spanning the gap. The CDR3 is made up of 13 amino acids. Germline-derived CDR1 and CDR2 are LGHDT and YNNKEL (reference sequence). CDR3 nucleotide sequence: TGTGCCAGCAGCCAAGAGGGCGAGGGGTCCCAGCATTTT. This translates into CASSQEGEGSQHF. The whole variable domain, filled in from reference TRBV3-1 and TRBJ1-5, reads DTAVSQTPKYLVTQMGNDKSIKCEQNLGHDTMYWYKQDSKKFLKIMFSYNNKELIINETVPNRFSPKSPDKAHLNLHINSLELGDSAVYFCASSQEGEGSQHFGDGTRLSIL.

Of note for this clonotype: Just one base apart from a much larger clone, this may be a read error. Since no conserved phenylalanine or tryptophan closes the CDR3, a read error is the likely cause. This chain joins TRBV20-1 and TRBJ2-5; D unclear. The CDR3 length is 12 residues. Germline V CDR1 and CDR2: DFQATT, SNEGSKA (reference sequence). V was shortened by 5 bases and J by 3 bases, with 10 bases between the two germline ends. CDR3 sequence (DNA): TGCAGTGCTCGGACGTCTAAAGAGACCCAGTACTTG. Its protein is CSARTSKETQYL.

This clonotype was seen repeatedly, ten times or more. The chain joins TRBV5-5 to TRBJ2-7, with D uncertain. The CDR3 spans 12 residues. Germline values: CDR1 SGHKS, CDR2 YYEKEE (reference sequence). Trimming cost V 2 bases and J 6 bases, with 9 bases left between them. The CDR3 loop reads CASSFSGLEQYF. For the CDR3, the DNA is TGTGCCAGCAGCTTCTCGGGCCTCGAGCAGTACTTC.

This clonotype was seen ten or more times. V gene TRBV19 combines with J gene TRBJ2-3, with 8 nucleotides matching TRBD2. V lost 3 bases and J lost 2; bases outside the gene matches: 4. This CDR3 has 15 amino acids. Germline V gene lookup returns CDR1 LNHDA and CDR2 SQIVND (reference sequence). This CDR3 is CASSIGSGATDTQYF. CDR3 in DNA: TGTGCCAGTAGTATCGGTAGCGGGGCCACAGATACGCAGTATTTT.

In its sample, this clonotype was seen many times. The V call is TRBV7-6, the J call TRBJ2-5, with D unresolved. The V end was cut by 4 bases, the J end by 9 bases, with 12 bases between. The CDR3 is 12 residues long. Per the germline V gene, CDR1 is SGHVS and CDR2 is FNYEAQ. The DNA of the CDR3 is TGTGCCAGCAGCTCCGACGGCTTCCCCCAGTACTTC. Translation gives CASSSDGFPQYF.

This clonotype was seen at least ten times. This rearrangement joins TRBV7-8 to TRBJ2-7; D is unclear. Between the trimmed V and J ends, which lost 4 bases and 4 bases, there was a span of 5 bases. CDR1 is SGHVS and CDR2 is FQNEAQ in the germline V gene. This CDR3 has 11 amino acids. CDR3 bases: TGTGCCAGCAGCTCCCGATACGAGCAGTACTTC. It yields the protein CASSSRYEQYF. The full variable domain, completed using reference TRBV7-8 and TRBJ2-7, is GAGVSQSPRYKVAKRGQDVALRCDPISGHVSLFWYQQALGQGPEFLTYFQNEAQLDKSGLPSDRFFAERPEGSVSTLKIQRTQQEDSAVYLCASSSRYEQYFGPGTRLTVT.

This clonotype is classed as medium-sized. The rearrangement joins TRBV5-1 to TRBJ2-2, with D perhaps TRBD1 or TRBD2 (5 bases each). The CDR3 consists of 13 residues. V dropped 4 bases and J dropped 6 bases, with 10 bases sitting between them. Germline V gene data show CDR1 as SGHRS and CDR2 as YFSETQ. The CDR3: CASSAWGPGELFF. CDR3 bases: TGCGCCAGCAGCGCTTGGGGACCCGGGGAGCTGTTTTTT. The full variable domain, in which reference TRBV5-1 and TRBJ2-2 provide the parts outside the CDR3, is KAGVTQTPRYLIKTRGQQVTLSCSPISGHRSVSWYQQTPGQGLQFLFEYFSETQRNKGNFPGRFSGRQFSNSRSEMNVSTLELGDSALYLCASSAWGPGELFFGEGSRLTVL.

The table lists this clonotype with many counts. The chain uses TRBV7-3 and TRBJ1-3; no clear D gene. CDR3 length: 14 residues. Germline V CDR1 and CDR2: SGHTA, FQGTGA. The V and J ends lost 0 bases and 4 bases respectively, with 7 bases between them. The CDR3 protein is CASSLTGRGNTIYF. CDR3 DNA sequence: TGTGCCAGCAGCTTAACGGGAAGGGGAAACACCATATATTTT.

In this sample, this clonotype turned up many times. This chain links TRBV5-8 with TRBJ2-3, with 8 nucleotides matching TRBD1. With 1 base clipped from V and 3 bases from J, the junction kept 7 bases outside the gene matches. Germline V CDR1 and CDR2: SGHTS, YDEGEE. The CDR3 is 16 amino acids. The CDR3 is CASSLQGATVTDTQYF. The CDR3 DNA reads TGTGCCAGCAGCTTGCAGGGGGCAACCGTAACAGATACGCAGTATTTT.

This clonotype was recorded many times. V gene TRBV7-2 combines with J gene TRBJ2-5; 8 bases map to TRBD2. The germline CDR1 and CDR2 sequences are SGHTA and FQGNSA. J gave up 1 base and V 1 base, and 2 bases lay outside the gene matches. The length of the CDR3 is 15 residues. CDR3 nucleotide sequence: TGTGCCAGCAGCTTAGGTGGACTAGCCCAAGAGACCCAGTACTTC. It codes for CASSLGGLAQETQYF.

Only a few counts were recorded for this clonotype. The CDR3 region is CATTPRGAEAFF. The CDR3 DNA sequence: TGTGCCACCACTCCTCGCGGGGCTGAAGCTTTCTTT. The chain combines TRBV12-3 or TRBV12-4 with TRBJ1-1; D is ambiguous. With 10 bases removed from V and 6 bases from J, the gap between germline ends came to 15 bases. CDR3 length: 12 amino acids.

This clonotype was seen at least ten times. The chain links TRBV5-1 to TRBJ2-7; D is undetermined. V was cut by 7 bases and J by 0 bases, with 14 bases left in between. The germline gives CDR1 SGHRS, CDR2 YFSETQ. The CDR3 is 14 amino acids. CDR3 sequence (DNA): TGCGCCAGCGCGTTGGGGTCTTCCTCCTACGAGCAGTACTTC. Its protein is CASALGSSSYEQYF.

This clonotype was counted at least ten times. The CDR3 end shows no conserved phenylalanine or tryptophan, and so a read error is likely. The CDR3 nucleotides read TGTGCCAGCAGCCAAGGGGGGAGCGATACGCAGTATTTG. This translates into CASSQGGSDTQYL. The rearrangement uses TRBV14 and TRBJ2-3; tentatively, D is TRBD1 or TRBD2 (5 bases each). Germline CDR1 SGHDN, CDR2 FVKESK. The CDR3 sequence is 13 residues long. V dropped 1 base and J dropped 6 bases, with 8 bases sitting between them.

The sample holds a few counts of this clonotype. The chain recombines TRBV7-9 with TRBJ1-2; D perhaps matches TRBD1 (5 bases). This CDR3 contains 15 residues. CDR1 is SEHNR and CDR2 is FQNEAQ in the germline V gene (reference sequence). Trimming cost V 8 bases and J 6 bases, with 22 bases left between them. CDR3 residues: CASAGRAFGMDGYTF. The CDR3 DNA sequence: TGTGCCAGCGCAGGCAGGGCTTTTGGTATGGATGGCTACACCTTC.

This clonotype turned up a few times. The V call is TRBV4-1, the J call TRBJ2-5, with 12 positions matching TRBD2. V shed 4 bases, J shed 5 bases, and the junction held 5 bases outside the gene matches. Germline CDR1 reads MGHRA; CDR2 reads YSYEKL. The length of the CDR3 is 15 residues. The CDR3 reads CASSRSSGRDETQYF. CDR3 DNA: TGCGCCAGCAGCCGCTCTAGCGGGAGGGACGAGACCCAGTACTTC.

At least ten counts were recorded for this clonotype. The chain carries TRBV20-1 and TRBJ2-2, with 7 bases that match TRBD2. CDR3 size: 16 residues. V was pared by 1 base and J by 0 bases, with 5 bases of the junction left unmatched. CDR1 is DFQATT and CDR2 is SNEGSKA in the germline V gene (reference sequence). Written as DNA, the CDR3 is TGCAGTGCTAGAGCTCTAGCGGAAGCGAACACCGGGGAGCTGTTTTTT. Its protein product is CSARALAEANTGELFF.

This clonotype was recorded many times. The chain combines TRBV20-1 with TRBJ2-3; D remains unclear. CDR3 size: 12 residues. The V gene lost 4 bases and the J gene lost 4 bases, with 9 bases spanning the gap. Germline CDR1 reads DFQATT; CDR2 reads SNEGSKA (reference sequence). The CDR3: CSAKTGADTQYF. As DNA, the CDR3 is TGCAGTGCTAAGACCGGCGCAGATACGCAGTATTTT.

The V call is TRBV7-6, the J call TRBJ2-1; D uncertain. In germline, CDR1 is SGHVS, CDR2 FNYEAQ. The V gene lost 5 bases and the J gene lost 5 bases, with 19 bases spanning the gap. This CDR3 is 16 amino acids long. CDR3 nucleotide sequence: TGTGCCAGCAGCCCCAGTGGCGGTACAGTGAACAATGAGCAGTTCTTC. Amino acids: CASSPSGGTVNNEQFF.

This clonotype has at least ten counts. The V and J genes are TRBV12-3 or TRBV12-4 and TRBJ1-1, with 7 bases fitting TRBD1. This CDR3 spans 14 amino acids. V shed 4 bases, J shed 4 bases, and the junction held 6 bases outside the gene matches. CDR3: CASSSDRVPTEAFF. The CDR3, as DNA: TGTGCCAGCAGTTCCGACAGGGTACCCACTGAAGCTTTCTTT.

The chain uses TRBV15 and TRBJ1-1; no clear D gene. The CDR3 is 13 amino acids. Germline CDR1 LNHNV, CDR2 YYDKDF (reference sequence). Trimming removed 1 base at V and 1 base at J, with 4 bases between. The CDR3 region has the DNA TGTGCCACCAGCAGAGCGTGGAACACTGAAGCTTTCTTT. Protein product: CATSRAWNTEAFF.

Many counts were recorded for this clonotype. The CDR3 bases are TGCGCCAGCAGCTTGGACCAGGGGGCGGCTTCAAAAAAACTGTTTTTT. Its translation: CASSLDQGAASKKLFF. The V gene is TRBV5-1, the J gene TRBJ1-4, with 8 bases matching TRBD1. J gave up 9 bases and V 0 bases, and 10 bases lay outside the gene matches. Per the germline V gene, CDR1 is SGHRS and CDR2 is YFSETQ. This CDR3 region has 16 residues.

This clonotype was seen repeatedly, ten times or more. The chain couples TRBV20-1 to TRBJ2-2, with a weak D call TRBD2 (5 bases). Germline values: CDR1 DFQATT, CDR2 SNEGSKA (reference sequence). The CDR3 covers 14 residues. Trimming took 0 bases from V and 6 from J, leaving 11 bases between them. CDR3 region: CSAREASSAGELFF. The DNA for the CDR3 is TGCAGTGCTAGAGAGGCTAGCTCAGCCGGGGAGCTGTTTTTT.

This clonotype was seen ten or more times. The V call is TRBV6-6, the J call TRBJ1-1, with 7 bases aligning to TRBD1. This CDR3 is built from 13 residues. With V trimmed by 7 bases and J by 1 base, 3 bases remained unmatched. Looked up from germline, CDR1 is MNHNY and CDR2 is SVGAGI (reference sequence). CDR3 protein: CASTWDRNTEAFF. The CDR3 DNA is TGTGCCAGCACCTGGGACAGGAACACTGAAGCTTTCTTT.

In its sample, this clonotype was seen once. A read error is possible here, since a much larger clone lies one base away. The V gene is TRBV7-9, the J gene TRBJ2-3; 9 bases map to TRBD2. The CDR3 is made up of 15 amino acids. Germline loops: CDR1 SEHNR, CDR2 FQNEAQ (reference sequence). This chain's CDR3 is CASSLVAGAADAQYF. CDR3 DNA sequence: TGTGCCAGCAGCTTAGTAGCGGGGGCGGCAGATGCGCAGTATTTT.

V usage is TRBV27 and J usage is TRBJ2-1; D perhaps matches TRBD2 (5 bases). This CDR3 region has 12 residues. Trimming took off 5 bases at V and 15 bases at J, with 17 bases between the two ends. Looked up from germline, CDR1 is MNHEY and CDR2 is SMNVEV (reference sequence). In DNA form, the CDR3 reads TGTGCCAGCAGTACGACCCGGGGTGTGCTGTTCTTC. Translation gives CASSTTRGVLFF.

This clonotype was found many times. The chain uses TRBV20-1 and TRBJ1-1; 9 bases map to TRBD1. The CDR3 extends over 12 amino acids. CDR1 DFQATT and CDR2 SNEGSKA come from the germline V gene (reference sequence). V lost 6 bases, J lost 5 bases, and 4 bases stayed unmatched. This chain's CDR3 is CSAQQGATEAFF. The CDR3, as DNA: TGCAGTGCCCAACAGGGGGCTACTGAAGCTTTCTTT.

This clonotype occurred many times. The J gene is TRBJ1-5, the V gene TRBV20-1, with D maybe TRBD1 (6 bases). This CDR3 contains 14 residues. V was shortened by 2 bases and J by 3 bases, with 11 bases between the two germline ends. Germline CDR1 DFQATT, CDR2 SNEGSKA (reference sequence). The CDR3 protein is CSARRRGPNQPQHF. The CDR3 DNA is TGCAGTGCTAGACGCAGGGGTCCCAATCAGCCCCAGCATTTT.